This T cell receptor (beta chain) was identified in a study of blood T cell repertoires in COVID-19. Study in general: Material from acute and convalescent COVID-19 was sourced from the United States, Italy and Spain. T cells, B-cell-depleted T cells, or PBMCs supplied cDNA or gDNA.

The ends were cut back, 1 base at V and 6 bases at J, with 11 bases in the middle. This CDR3 region has 14 residues. Germline V gene lookup returns CDR1 WSHSY and CDR2 SAAADI. Authors' analysis steps: Researchers report that nucleated cell counts were estimated from reference gene primer amplification. Only in-frame clones appear in the TCRdb table, and some are missing; sequencing was by immunoSEQ multiplex PCR. V, J and clone size derive from that table, while D and trimming were established from the DNA sequence. The sample holds roughly 260,000 clones, 86% seen once. This sequence was found in a man aged 35 to 55 who had recovered from COVID-19. Sequenced: peripheral blood. V usage is TRBV10-2 and J usage is TRBJ2-3; D gene ambiguous. The CDR3 DNA reads as TGCGCCAGCAGTGAGTACAGCCTTGCTGATACGCAGTATTTT. Amino acid sequence: CASSEYSLADTQYF.